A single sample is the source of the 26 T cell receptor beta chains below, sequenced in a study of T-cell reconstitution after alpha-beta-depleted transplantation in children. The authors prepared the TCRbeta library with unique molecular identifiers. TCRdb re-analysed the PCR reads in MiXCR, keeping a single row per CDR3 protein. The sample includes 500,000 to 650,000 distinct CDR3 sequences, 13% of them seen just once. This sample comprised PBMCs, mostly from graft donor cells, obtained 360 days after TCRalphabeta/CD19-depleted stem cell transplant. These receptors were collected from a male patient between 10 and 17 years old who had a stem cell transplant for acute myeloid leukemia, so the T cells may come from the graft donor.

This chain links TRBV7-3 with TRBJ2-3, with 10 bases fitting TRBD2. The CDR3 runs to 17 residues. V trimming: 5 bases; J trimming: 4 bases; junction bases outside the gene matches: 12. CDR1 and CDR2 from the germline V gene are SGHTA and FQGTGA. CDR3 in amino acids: CASSREAGGPISDTQYF. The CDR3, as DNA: TGTGCCAGCAGCCGAGAAGCGGGAGGGCCGATCTCAGATACGCAGTATTTT.

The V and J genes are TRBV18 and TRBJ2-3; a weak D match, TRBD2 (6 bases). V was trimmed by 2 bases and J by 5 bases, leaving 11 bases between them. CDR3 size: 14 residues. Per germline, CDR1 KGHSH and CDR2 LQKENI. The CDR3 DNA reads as TGTGCCAGCTCACCAGTGCGGGGTAGAGATACGCAGTATTTT. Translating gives CASSPVRGRDTQYF.

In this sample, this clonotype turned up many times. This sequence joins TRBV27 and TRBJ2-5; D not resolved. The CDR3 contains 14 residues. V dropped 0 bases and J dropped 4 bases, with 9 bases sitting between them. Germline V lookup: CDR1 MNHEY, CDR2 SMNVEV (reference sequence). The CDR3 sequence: CASSLSPPSETQYF. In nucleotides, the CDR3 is TGTGCCAGCAGTTTATCGCCTCCTTCAGAGACCCAGTACTTC.

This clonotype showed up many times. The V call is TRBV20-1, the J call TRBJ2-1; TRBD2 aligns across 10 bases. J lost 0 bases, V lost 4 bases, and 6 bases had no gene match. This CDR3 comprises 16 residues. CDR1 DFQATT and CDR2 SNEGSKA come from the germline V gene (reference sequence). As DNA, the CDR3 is TGCAGTGCTAACCCCGCTAGCGGGGGCTCCTACAATGAGCAGTTCTTC. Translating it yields CSANPASGGSYNEQFF.

The CDR3 DNA reads as TGCAGTGGGGCATGGGCGGGAGGTGTCCAGGAGACCCAGTACTTC. Translating gives CSGAWAGGVQETQYF. The chain employs TRBV20-1 and TRBJ2-5; 8 bases agree with TRBD2. The V gene end was trimmed by 7 bases and the J gene end by 5 bases; junction bases not matched to a gene: 15. Germline assignment: CDR1 DFQATT and CDR2 SNEGSKA (reference sequence). This CDR3 is built from 15 residues.

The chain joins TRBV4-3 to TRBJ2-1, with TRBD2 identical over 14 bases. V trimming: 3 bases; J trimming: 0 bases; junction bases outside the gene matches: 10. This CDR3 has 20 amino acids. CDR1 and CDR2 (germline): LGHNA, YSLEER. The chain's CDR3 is CASSQGTSGRFDGSYNEQFF. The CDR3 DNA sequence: TGCGCCAGCAGCCAGGGGACTAGCGGGAGATTTGACGGCTCCTACAATGAGCAGTTCTTC.

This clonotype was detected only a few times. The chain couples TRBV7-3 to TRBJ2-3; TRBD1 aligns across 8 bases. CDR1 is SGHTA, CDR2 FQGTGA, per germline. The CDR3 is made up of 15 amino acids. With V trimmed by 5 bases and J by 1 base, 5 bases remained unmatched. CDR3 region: CASSEPGQGTDTQYF. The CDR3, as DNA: TGTGCCAGCAGCGAGCCGGGACAGGGCACAGATACGCAGTATTTT.

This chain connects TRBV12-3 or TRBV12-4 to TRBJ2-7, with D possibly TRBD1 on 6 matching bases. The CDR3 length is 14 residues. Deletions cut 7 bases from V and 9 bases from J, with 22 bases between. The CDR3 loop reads CASTRPGTPDGQYF. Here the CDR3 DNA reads TGTGCCAGCACCCGACCCGGGACACCGGATGGGCAGTACTTC.

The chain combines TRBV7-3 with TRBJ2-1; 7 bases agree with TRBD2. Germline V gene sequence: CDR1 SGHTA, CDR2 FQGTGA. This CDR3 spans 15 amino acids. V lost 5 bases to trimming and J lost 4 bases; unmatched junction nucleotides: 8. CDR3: CASSPGEGNYNEQFF. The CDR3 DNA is TGTGCCAGCAGCCCCGGGGAGGGGAATTACAATGAGCAGTTCTTC.

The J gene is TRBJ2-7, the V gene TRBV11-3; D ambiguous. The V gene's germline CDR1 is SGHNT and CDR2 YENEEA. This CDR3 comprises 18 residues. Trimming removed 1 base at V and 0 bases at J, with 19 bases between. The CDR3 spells CASSLGPFSLVSSYEQYF. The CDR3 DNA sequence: TGTGCCAGCAGCTTAGGACCCTTTTCCTTAGTGTCCTCCTACGAGCAGTACTTC.

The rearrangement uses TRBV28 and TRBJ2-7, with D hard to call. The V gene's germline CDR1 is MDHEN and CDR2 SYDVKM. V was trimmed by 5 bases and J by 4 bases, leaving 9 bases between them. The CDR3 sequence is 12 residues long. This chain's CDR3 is CASSITVYEQYF. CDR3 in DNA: TGTGCCAGCAGTATTACTGTTTACGAGCAGTACTTC.

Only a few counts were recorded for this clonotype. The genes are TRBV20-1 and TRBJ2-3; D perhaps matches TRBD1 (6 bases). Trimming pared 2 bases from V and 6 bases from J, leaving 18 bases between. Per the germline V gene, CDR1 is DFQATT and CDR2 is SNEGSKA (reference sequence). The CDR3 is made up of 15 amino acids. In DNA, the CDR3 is TGCAGTGCTAGAAGGGCCCCGCAGGGGACGGATACGCAGTATTTT. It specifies CSARRAPQGTDTQYF.

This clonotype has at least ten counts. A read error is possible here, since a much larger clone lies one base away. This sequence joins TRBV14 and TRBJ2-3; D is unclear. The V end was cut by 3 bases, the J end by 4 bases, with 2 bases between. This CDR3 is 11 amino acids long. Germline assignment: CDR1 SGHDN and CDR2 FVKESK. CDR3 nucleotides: TGTGCCAGCAGCCATGCAGATACGCAGTATTTT. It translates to CASSHADTQYF.

For the CDR3, the DNA is TGTGCCAGCAGTTTGTCCCCGGGACAGGGGAAATGGTACTTC. Translated, it gives CASSLSPGQGKWYF. The rearrangement links TRBV28 to TRBJ2-4; 10 bases line up with TRBD1. The CDR3 runs 14 residues. Trimming removed 3 bases from V and 15 bases from J; junction bases left unmatched: 11. The V gene's germline CDR1 is MDHEN and CDR2 SYDVKM.

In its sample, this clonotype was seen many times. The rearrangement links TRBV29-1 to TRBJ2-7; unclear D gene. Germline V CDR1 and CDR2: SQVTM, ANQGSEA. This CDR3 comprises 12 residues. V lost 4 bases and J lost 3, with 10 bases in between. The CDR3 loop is CSVVGRSYEQYF. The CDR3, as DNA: TGCAGCGTTGTCGGCAGGAGCTACGAGCAGTACTTC.

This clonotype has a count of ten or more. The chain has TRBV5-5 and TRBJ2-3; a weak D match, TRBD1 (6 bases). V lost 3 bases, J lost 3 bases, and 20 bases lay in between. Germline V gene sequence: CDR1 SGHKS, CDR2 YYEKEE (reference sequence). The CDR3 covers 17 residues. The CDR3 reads CASSSDRPTGRTDTQYF. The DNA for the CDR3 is TGTGCCAGCAGCTCAGATCGCCCCACAGGGCGAACAGATACGCAGTATTTT.

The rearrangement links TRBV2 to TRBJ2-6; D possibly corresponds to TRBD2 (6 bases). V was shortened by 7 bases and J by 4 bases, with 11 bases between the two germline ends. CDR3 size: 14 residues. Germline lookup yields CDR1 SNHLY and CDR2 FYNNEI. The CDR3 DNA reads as TGTGCCAGCATGGGGGGAGCCGGGGCCAACGTCCTGACTTTC. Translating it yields CASMGGAGANVLTF. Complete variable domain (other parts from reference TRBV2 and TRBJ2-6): EPEVTQTPSHQVTQMGQEVILRCVPISNHLYFYWYRQILGQKVEFLVSFYNNEISEKSEIFDDQFSVERPDGSNFTLKIRSTKLEDSAMYFCASMGGAGANVLTFGAGSRLTVL.

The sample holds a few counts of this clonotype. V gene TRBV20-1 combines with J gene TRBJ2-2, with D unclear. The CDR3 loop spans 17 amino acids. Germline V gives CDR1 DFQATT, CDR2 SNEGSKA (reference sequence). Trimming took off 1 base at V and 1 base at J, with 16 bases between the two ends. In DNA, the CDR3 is TGCAGTGCTAGAGTAACACGAACCAGTTTGAACACCGGGGAGCTGTTTTTT. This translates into CSARVTRTSLNTGELFF.

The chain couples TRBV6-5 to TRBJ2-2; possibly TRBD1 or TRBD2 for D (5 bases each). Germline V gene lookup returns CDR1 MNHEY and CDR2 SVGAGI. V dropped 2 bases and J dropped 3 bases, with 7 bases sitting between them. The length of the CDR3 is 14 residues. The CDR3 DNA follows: TGTGCCAGCAGTTACGGGACGGACACCGGGGAGCTGTTTTTT. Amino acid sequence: CASSYGTDTGELFF.

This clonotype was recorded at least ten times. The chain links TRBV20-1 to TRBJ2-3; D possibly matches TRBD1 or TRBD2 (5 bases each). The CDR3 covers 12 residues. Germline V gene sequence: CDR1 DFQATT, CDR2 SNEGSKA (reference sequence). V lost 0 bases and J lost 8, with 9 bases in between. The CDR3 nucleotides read TGCAGTGCTAGAGAACCTGGGGGTACGCAGTATTTT. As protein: CSAREPGGTQYF.

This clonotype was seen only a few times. The CDR3 loop reads CASSEGRGRGRNTEAFF. The CDR3 DNA is TGTGCCAGCAGCGAAGGACGCGGGAGGGGGAGGAACACTGAAGCTTTCTTT. This sequence joins TRBV4-2 and TRBJ1-1, with D perhaps TRBD1 (6 bases). The CDR3 has 17 residues. CDR1 and CDR2 (germline): LGHNA, YNFKEQ. The ends were cut back, 5 bases at V and 1 base at J, with 20 bases in the middle.

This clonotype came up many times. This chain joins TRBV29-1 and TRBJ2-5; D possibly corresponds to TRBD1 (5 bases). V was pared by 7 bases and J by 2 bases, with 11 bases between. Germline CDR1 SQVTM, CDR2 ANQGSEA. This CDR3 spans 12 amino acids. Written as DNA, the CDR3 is TGCAGCGCAGACCAGGGACAAGAGACCCAGTACTTC. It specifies CSADQGQETQYF.

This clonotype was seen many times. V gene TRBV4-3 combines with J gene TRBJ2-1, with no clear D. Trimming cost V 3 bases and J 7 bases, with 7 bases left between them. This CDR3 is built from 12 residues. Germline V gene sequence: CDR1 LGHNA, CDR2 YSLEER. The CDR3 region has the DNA TGCGCCAGCAGCCATCTAGATAATGAGCAGTTCTTC. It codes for CASSHLDNEQFF.

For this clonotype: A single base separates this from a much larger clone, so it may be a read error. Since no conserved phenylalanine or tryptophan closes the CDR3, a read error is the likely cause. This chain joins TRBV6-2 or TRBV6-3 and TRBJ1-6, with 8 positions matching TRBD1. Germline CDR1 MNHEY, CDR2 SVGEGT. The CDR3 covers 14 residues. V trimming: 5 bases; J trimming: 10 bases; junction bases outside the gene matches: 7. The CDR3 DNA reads TGTGCCAGCAGTCGAGGACAGGGAGGCTCACCCCTCCACGTT. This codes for CASSRGQGGSPLHV.

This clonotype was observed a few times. This CDR3 reads CASSFGQGAWGTEAFF. The DNA of the CDR3 is TGTGCCAGCAGCTTCGGACAGGGGGCATGGGGCACTGAAGCTTTCTTT. The chain combines TRBV12-3 or TRBV12-4 with TRBJ1-1; 11 positions agree with TRBD1. V gave up 6 bases and J gave up 4 bases; unmatched junction bases: 10. This CDR3 comprises 16 residues.

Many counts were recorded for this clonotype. The DNA of the CDR3 is TGTGCCAGCAGTTACTCCGGACTAGCGGGAGCAGGGCGCGAGCAGTACTTC. This encodes CASSYSGLAGAGREQYF. The V call is TRBV6-2 or TRBV6-3, the J call TRBJ2-7; 13 nucleotides match TRBD2. The CDR3 extends over 17 amino acids. CDR1 is MNHEY, CDR2 SVGEGT, per germline. V trimming: 0 bases; J trimming: 6 bases; junction bases outside the gene matches: 8.